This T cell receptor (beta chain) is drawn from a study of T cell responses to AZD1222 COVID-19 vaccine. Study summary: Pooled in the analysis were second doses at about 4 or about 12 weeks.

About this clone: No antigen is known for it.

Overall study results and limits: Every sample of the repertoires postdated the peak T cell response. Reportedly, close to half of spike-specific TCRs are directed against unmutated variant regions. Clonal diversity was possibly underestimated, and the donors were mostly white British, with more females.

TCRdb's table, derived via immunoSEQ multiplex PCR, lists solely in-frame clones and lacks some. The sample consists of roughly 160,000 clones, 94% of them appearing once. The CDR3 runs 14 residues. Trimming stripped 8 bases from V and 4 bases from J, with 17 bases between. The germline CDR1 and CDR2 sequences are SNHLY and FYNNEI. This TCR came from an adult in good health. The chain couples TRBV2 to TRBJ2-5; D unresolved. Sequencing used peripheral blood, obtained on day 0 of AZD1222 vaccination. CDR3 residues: CASGTHTAAETQYF. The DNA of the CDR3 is TGTGCCAGCGGCACACATACCGCCGCAGAGACCCAGTACTTC.